The 32 T cell receptor beta chains below were found in one sample sequenced in a study of OX40 agonist ivuxolimab in advanced cancers. Produced via immunoSEQ multiplex PCR; TCRdb's table is partial and in-frame only. The repertoire has almost 35,000 clones, roughly 80% of them found once; the top ten carry around 9.9%. The sequenced sample was CD4+ or CD8+ T cells sorted from blood, obtained in a trial of the OX40 agonist ivuxolimab. Source of these receptors: an adult with an advanced solid tumor such as melanoma, head and neck, liver or kidney cancer.

V gene TRBV5-5 combines with J gene TRBJ1-1; no clear D. The CDR3 runs 15 residues. Germline V gene sequence: CDR1 SGHKS, CDR2 YYEKEE (reference sequence). The V gene lost 0 bases and the J gene lost 3 bases, with 12 bases spanning the gap. The CDR3 region has the DNA TGTGCCAGCAGCTTGGAAGAGGGTTCGTACACTGAAGCTTTCTTT. Translation gives CASSLEEGSYTEAFF.

The V call is TRBV6-5, the J call TRBJ1-6, with a weak D call TRBD1 (5 bases). V lost 8 bases to trimming and J lost 3 bases, with 14 bases between them. Germline assignment: CDR1 MNHEY and CDR2 SVGAGI. This CDR3 is built from 15 residues. The CDR3 is CASRQGDLYNSPLHF. The CDR3, as DNA: TGTGCCAGCCGGCAGGGCGACCTCTATAATTCACCCCTCCACTTT.

V and J are TRBV19 and TRBJ1-2, with 7 bases that match TRBD1. Trimming cost V 4 bases and J 4 bases; bases outside gene matches: 9. The CDR3 extends over 15 amino acids. The germline CDR1 and CDR2 sequences are LNHDA and SQIVND (reference sequence). Here the CDR3 reads CASSRRTGTSYGYTF. The CDR3 DNA is TGTGCCAGTAGTAGGCGGACAGGTACTTCCTATGGCTACACCTTC.

The V call is TRBV15, the J call TRBJ1-5; D is unclear. Germline V CDR1 and CDR2: LNHNV, YYDKDF (reference sequence). The CDR3 has 15 amino acids. Trimming removed 0 bases from V and 3 bases from J, with 9 bases in between. Here the CDR3 reads CATSRDAGFNQPQHF. In nucleotides, the CDR3 is TGTGCCACCAGCAGAGACGCGGGCTTCAATCAGCCCCAGCATTTT.

The CDR3 protein is CASSESGGSYEQYF. Here the CDR3 DNA reads TGCGCCAGCAGTGAGTCCGGGGGATCCTACGAGCAGTACTTC. V and J are TRBV10-1 and TRBJ2-7; a weak D match, TRBD2 (6 bases). There are 14 residues in the CDR3. Trimming left V 0 bases short and J 1 base short, with 7 bases between. Germline lookup yields CDR1 WNHNN and CDR2 SYGVQD (reference sequence).

The rearrangement joins TRBV7-9 to TRBJ1-2, with a tentative D call TRBD1 (5 bases). CDR3 length: 13 amino acids. In germline, CDR1 is SEHNR, CDR2 FQNEAQ (reference sequence). V was trimmed by 3 bases and J by 7 bases, leaving 12 bases between them. The chain's CDR3 is CASSFPAGPGYTF. CDR3 DNA sequence: TGTGCCAGCAGCTTTCCGGCAGGGCCTGGCTACACCTTC.

This chain connects TRBV7-8 to TRBJ1-3; unclear D gene. V lost 5 bases and J 3 bases, leaving 14 bases between the germline ends. Germline loops: CDR1 SGHVS, CDR2 FQNEAQ. The CDR3 loop spans 15 amino acids. CDR3 nucleotide sequence: TGTGCCAGCAGCCGAGACCCGGGGAATGGAAACACCATATATTTT. It codes for CASSRDPGNGNTIYF.

The genes are TRBV11-2 and TRBJ2-2; D possibly corresponds to TRBD2 (6 bases). This CDR3 region has 17 residues. Trimming removed 5 bases from V and 1 base from J, with 17 bases in between. Per germline, CDR1 SGHAT and CDR2 FQNNGV. As DNA, the CDR3 is TGTGCCAGCAGCATACTAGCAGCTGGGGGGAACACCGGGGAGCTGTTTTTT. This codes for CASSILAAGGNTGELFF.

V is TRBV6-1 and J is TRBJ2-3; D not certain. The CDR3 is 13 residues long. The germline gives CDR1 MNHNS, CDR2 SASEGT. The germline V and J ends were trimmed by 3 bases and 6 bases, with 10 bases remaining between them. CDR3 region: CASSDLGWDTQYF. The CDR3, as DNA: TGTGCCAGCAGTGACCTCGGATGGGATACGCAGTATTTT.

This chain links TRBV5-6 with TRBJ2-1; 8 nucleotides line up with TRBD2. The germline CDR1 and CDR2 sequences are SGHDT and YYEEEE. Unmatched junction bases numbered 8, after V lost 2 bases and J lost 7 bases. The CDR3 runs 15 residues. The CDR3 reads CASSFRGGSLNEQFF. DNA of the CDR3: TGTGCCAGCAGCTTTCGCGGGGGGTCTCTTAATGAGCAGTTCTTC.

The V and J genes are TRBV6-1 and TRBJ1-2; D is unclear. The CDR3 is 15 amino acids. Trimming removed 1 base at V and 8 bases at J, with 17 bases between. Germline CDR1 is MNHNS and CDR2 is SASEGT. The chain's CDR3 is CASSEVVEGSAGYTF. The CDR3 DNA reads TGTGCCAGCAGTGAAGTTGTGGAGGGCTCTGCGGGCTACACCTTC.

This clone was observed a handful of times. The chain is built from TRBV19 and TRBJ1-2, with TRBD1 matching over 9 bases. This CDR3 region has 15 residues. The ends lost 10 bases at V and 3 bases at J; junction bases unmatched: 12. CDR1 LNHDA and CDR2 SQIVND come from the germline V gene (reference sequence). The CDR3 reads CATSPGQGIYYGYTF. The CDR3 DNA reads TGTGCCACCTCTCCTGGACAGGGGATTTACTATGGCTACACCTTC.

The chain uses TRBV9 and TRBJ2-7; TRBD1 matches 8 bases. The CDR3 covers 15 residues. With 0 bases clipped from V and 5 bases from J, the junction kept 7 bases outside the gene matches. The V gene's germline CDR1 is SGDLS and CDR2 YYNGEE. The DNA for the CDR3 is TGTGCCAGCAGCGTAGGAAGGCACAGGGGGGACGAGCAGTACTTC. It translates to CASSVGRHRGDEQYF. The full variable domain, completed using reference TRBV9 and TRBJ2-7, is DSGVTQTPKHLITATGQRVTLRCSPRSGDLSVYWYQQSLDQGLQFLIQYYNGEERAKGNILERFSAQQFPDLHSELNLSSLELGDSALYFCASSVGRHRGDEQYFGPGTRLTVT.

The rearrangement links TRBV29-1 to TRBJ1-1; D ambiguous. V lost 6 bases to trimming and J lost 0 bases, with 14 bases between them. This CDR3 spans 14 amino acids. Germline values: CDR1 SQVTM, CDR2 ANQGSEA. The CDR3 sequence is CSVRGPALNTEAFF. In nucleotides, the CDR3 is TGCAGCGTCAGAGGACCGGCCTTGAACACTGAAGCTTTCTTT.

The table lists this clone with a count of one. This sequence joins TRBV19 and TRBJ2-3; D assignment may be TRBD1 or TRBD2 (5 bases each). The germline gives CDR1 LNHDA, CDR2 SQIVND (reference sequence). Deletions cut 3 bases from V and 2 bases from J, with 12 bases between. The CDR3 sequence is 15 residues long. DNA for the CDR3: TGTGCCAGTAGTATTGTGGGGGTCAACACAGATACGCAGTATTTT. Protein sequence: CASSIVGVNTDTQYF.

The table lists this clone with a few counts. V and J are TRBV7-2 and TRBJ1-2, with D possibly matching TRBD1 (5 bases). Trimming left V 1 base short and J 8 bases short, with 11 bases between. Germline loops: CDR1 SGHTA, CDR2 FQGNSA. The CDR3 consists of 13 residues. The CDR3 region has the DNA TGTGCCAGCAGCTTAGGACAGAACAGCGGCTACACCTTC. It is translated as CASSLGQNSGYTF.

The chain links TRBV25-1 to TRBJ2-3; D unresolved. Trimming stripped 0 bases from V and 3 bases from J, with 10 bases between. CDR3 size: 15 residues. Per the germline V gene, CDR1 is MGHDK and CDR2 is SYGVNS. CDR3 bases: TGTGCCAGCAGTGAATATAGTGGCGGTACAGATACGCAGTATTTT. Translation gives CASSEYSGGTDTQYF.

The chain has TRBV6-4 and TRBJ2-3; the match to TRBD2 covers 15 bases. With 4 bases clipped from V and 4 bases from J, the junction kept 0 bases outside the gene matches. Germline assignment: CDR1 MRHNA and CDR2 SNTAGT. This CDR3 region has 15 residues. CDR3 loop: CASSGTSGGADTQYF. As DNA, the CDR3 is TGTGCCAGCAGTGGGACTAGCGGGGGGGCAGATACGCAGTATTTT.

The V and J genes are TRBV7-2 and TRBJ1-2; 8 bases align to TRBD1. V gave up 7 bases and J gave up 0 bases; unmatched junction bases: 10. The V gene's germline CDR1 is SGHTA and CDR2 FQGNSA. This CDR3 region has 16 residues. CDR3 in DNA: TGTGCCAGCACCCTAAGGGACAGGAGAGCTAACTATGGCTACACCTTC. Protein product: CASTLRDRRANYGYTF. Variable domain in full (rest from reference TRBV7-2 and TRBJ1-2): GAGVSQSPSNKVTEKGKDVELRCDPISGHTALYWYRQSLGQGLEFLIYFQGNSAPDKSGLPSDRFSAERTGGSVSTLTIQRTQQEDSAVYLCASTLRDRRANYGYTFGSGTRLTVV.

DNA for the CDR3: TGCGCCAGCAGCTTGGACGGGGGCGGCTATGGCTACACCTTC. This sequence encodes CASSLDGGGYGYTF. V is TRBV5-1 and J is TRBJ1-2, with D tentatively TRBD1 (6 bases). Germline loops: CDR1 SGHRS, CDR2 YFSETQ. CDR3 size: 14 residues. V was shortened by 0 bases and J by 4 bases, with 10 bases between the two germline ends.

The V gene is TRBV30, the J gene TRBJ2-3; tentative D call: TRBD1 (5 bases). This CDR3 contains 14 residues. The V gene's germline CDR1 is GTSNPN and CDR2 SVGIG (reference sequence). Trimming took off 3 bases at V and 0 bases at J, with 10 bases between the two ends. The CDR3 DNA reads as TGTGCCTGGAGCGCAGGGTATAGCACAGATACGCAGTATTTT. Translated: CAWSAGYSTDTQYF.

J is TRBJ2-7 and V is TRBV7-9; weak D call: TRBD2 (5 bases). The CDR3 contains 15 residues. The germline V gene encodes CDR1 SEHNR and CDR2 FQNEAQ (reference sequence). The ends were cut back, 1 base at V and 0 bases at J, with 10 bases in the middle. The CDR3 DNA is TGTGCCAGCAGCTTAGGGCGAGCGGACTCCTACGAGCAGTACTTC. Its protein is CASSLGRADSYEQYF.

This clone is medium-sized. J is TRBJ2-7 and V is TRBV6-5, with a tentative D call TRBD1 (6 bases). Trimming stripped 2 bases from V and 2 bases from J, with 10 bases between. The germline gives CDR1 MNHEY, CDR2 SVGAGI. The CDR3 is 14 amino acids. The CDR3 sequence is CASSYLQGPYEQYF. The CDR3 bases are TGTGCCAGCAGTTACCTACAGGGACCCTACGAGCAGTACTTC.

A single count supports this clone. This chain uses TRBV19 with TRBJ2-6; D is perhaps TRBD1 (6 bases). Germline CDR1 is LNHDA and CDR2 is SQIVND (reference sequence). The CDR3 contains 19 residues. The V and J ends lost 3 bases and 2 bases respectively, with 20 bases between them. The CDR3 DNA follows: TGTGCCAGTAGTATTTTCCTGGCAGGGGTTTCTCCTGGGGCCAACGTCCTGACTTTC. The encoded protein is CASSIFLAGVSPGANVLTF.

CDR3 DNA: TGTGCCAGCAGTTACTCGATGGGAGAGCCCGCTTTCTTT. Protein product: CASSYSMGEPAFF. The V call is TRBV6-5, the J call TRBJ1-1; D is unresolved. Per germline, CDR1 MNHEY and CDR2 SVGAGI. This CDR3 is 13 amino acids long. Trimming removed 0 bases at V and 11 bases at J, with 13 bases between.

The chain combines TRBV20-1 with TRBJ2-1, with D unclear. Germline assignment: CDR1 DFQATT and CDR2 SNEGSKA (reference sequence). V lost 6 bases and J lost 6, with 3 bases in between. This CDR3 is 9 amino acids long. CDR3 DNA: TGCAGTGCCCTCAATGAGCAGTTCTTC. As protein: CSALNEQFF.

V gene TRBV18 combines with J gene TRBJ2-7; 9 positions agree with TRBD2. The ends lost 5 bases at V and 0 bases at J; junction bases unmatched: 5. Germline V gene sequence: CDR1 KGHSH, CDR2 LQKENI. CDR3 length equals 15 residues. The CDR3 region has the DNA TGTGCCAGCTCAACGGAGCGGGGGGCCTCCTACGAGCAGTACTTC. Its translation: CASSTERGASYEQYF.

The chain has TRBV7-9 and TRBJ2-3; D uncertain. CDR1 and CDR2 (germline): SEHNR, FQNEAQ (reference sequence). V lost 6 bases, J lost 3 bases, and 4 bases lay in between. CDR3 length: 11 amino acids. The CDR3 reads CASSLTDTQYF. CDR3 in DNA: TGTGCCAGCAGTCTGACAGATACGCAGTATTTT.

V and J are TRBV4-2 and TRBJ1-1, with D possibly TRBD1 on 5 matching bases. The CDR3 is 14 residues long. Trimming left V 0 bases short and J 3 bases short, with 8 bases between. CDR1 LGHNA and CDR2 YNFKEQ come from the germline V gene. CDR3 loop: CASSQERGHTEAFF. The CDR3 DNA reads TGTGCCAGCAGCCAAGAAAGGGGACACACTGAAGCTTTCTTT.

J is TRBJ2-5 and V is TRBV5-1; 7 bases line up with TRBD2. CDR3 length: 16 amino acids. V gave up 0 bases and J gave up 0 bases; unmatched junction bases: 5. Germline values: CDR1 SGHRS, CDR2 YFSETQ. The DNA of the CDR3 is TGCGCCAGCAGCTTGGGTCCGCGGGGGAACCAAGAGACCCAGTACTTC. Amino acids: CASSLGPRGNQETQYF.

This chain connects TRBV29-1 to TRBJ2-7, with D possibly being TRBD1 (6 bases). The germline V gene encodes CDR1 SQVTM and CDR2 ANQGSEA. V was trimmed by 6 bases and J by 2 bases, leaving 14 bases between them. This CDR3 has 13 amino acids. Here the CDR3 reads CSVGAGRTYEQYF. The CDR3, as DNA: TGCAGCGTGGGGGCGGGCAGAACCTACGAGCAGTACTTC.

This clone appeared a few times. This chain links TRBV5-8 with TRBJ1-3; D is unclear. The germline CDR1 and CDR2 sequences are SGHTS and YDEGEE. V was pared by 4 bases and J by 0 bases, with 14 bases between. This CDR3 contains 16 residues. Here the CDR3 reads CASSTGYRSSGNTIYF. CDR3 DNA: TGTGCCAGCAGCACGGGATACAGAAGCTCTGGAAACACCATATATTTT.